The 29 T cell receptor beta chains reported below all come from one sample, sequenced in a study of cytomegalovirus exposure and HLA in healthy donors (dated by TCRdb to about 2017). Receptor libraries were prepared by the immunoSEQ multiplex PCR assay. A mixture of 60 forward primers for TCR Vbeta segments and 13 reverse primers for TCR Jbeta segments was used in the multiplex PCR. This immuneACCESS table, as held by TCRdb, lists in-frame sequences with V and J called but not all clones. Of the missing ones, under half trace to an unresolved V gene in checked studies; the others have no known cause. For this sample there are more than 130,000 clones; 70% to 80% appear just once. Together, the top ten hold 3.5% to 5% of the sample. What was sequenced was PBMCs. Receptor source: a man aged 18 to 29 in good health and CMV-seronegative.

This chain joins TRBV27 and TRBJ1-2; TRBD1 is a possible D gene (5 bases). The germline V gene encodes CDR1 MNHEY and CDR2 SMNVEV (reference sequence). This CDR3 is 12 amino acids long. The V end was cut by 2 bases, the J end by 4 bases, with 5 bases between. The CDR3 nucleotides read TGTGCCAGCAGTTTACAGGGCTATGGCTACACCTTC. Translating it yields CASSLQGYGYTF.

V is TRBV11-2 and J is TRBJ2-5; the D gene is possibly TRBD1 (5 bases). CDR3 length: 14 amino acids. With 5 bases removed from V and 5 bases from J, the gap between germline ends came to 15 bases. Germline V gene sequence: CDR1 SGHAT, CDR2 FQNNGV. For the CDR3, the DNA is TGTGCCAGCAGCGTACAGGAATTATGGGAGACCCAGTACTTC. Translating gives CASSVQELWETQYF. Variable domain in full (rest from reference TRBV11-2 and TRBJ2-5): EAGVAQSPRYKIIEKRQSVAFWCNPISGHATLYWYQQILGQGPKLLIQFQNNGVVDDSQLPKDRFSAERLKGVDSTLKIQPAKLEDSAVYLCASSVQELWETQYFGPGTRLLVL.

This clone appeared a few times. This rearrangement joins TRBV2 to TRBJ2-2; a possible D gene is TRBD2 (5 bases). V lost 3 bases, J lost 5 bases, and 7 bases lay in between. CDR1 and CDR2 from the germline V gene are SNHLY and FYNNEI. The CDR3 loop spans 13 amino acids. For the CDR3, the DNA is TGTGCCAGCAGTGAGAGGGTTACCGGGGAGCTGTTTTTT. It is translated as CASSERVTGELFF.

The rearrangement joins TRBV28 to TRBJ2-7; weak D call: TRBD1 (6 bases). The CDR3 length is 14 residues. V was shortened by 5 bases and J by 2 bases, with 13 bases between the two germline ends. The germline gives CDR1 MDHEN, CDR2 SYDVKM. Here the CDR3 reads CASSPGVSTYEQYF. CDR3 nucleotide sequence: TGTGCCAGCAGTCCAGGGGTCTCTACCTACGAGCAGTACTTC.

V usage is TRBV7-2 and J usage is TRBJ2-1, with 10 positions matching TRBD2. The CDR3 contains 15 residues. Trimming took 0 bases from V and 6 from J; bases not matched to a gene: 2. Germline CDR1 is SGHTA and CDR2 is FQGNSA. The CDR3 loop reads CASSLAWTSGNEQFF. The DNA of the CDR3 is TGTGCCAGCAGCTTAGCTTGGACTAGCGGCAATGAGCAGTTCTTC.

This chain joins TRBV30 and TRBJ1-2, with D uncertain. Looked up from germline, CDR1 is GTSNPN and CDR2 is SVGIG (reference sequence). V lost 1 base and J 4 bases, leaving 7 bases between the germline ends. This CDR3 has 12 residues. The CDR3 DNA reads TGTGCCTGGAGTGCCCCTTTCTATGGCTACACCTTC. It specifies CAWSAPFYGYTF.

This chain uses TRBV5-5 with TRBJ1-5; the D gene is possibly TRBD1 (5 bases). V dropped 2 bases and J dropped 3 bases, with 9 bases sitting between them. This CDR3 region has 14 residues. The V gene's germline CDR1 is SGHKS and CDR2 YYEKEE (reference sequence). DNA of the CDR3: TGTGCCAGCAGCTTCGGGGGGGACAATCAGCCCCAGCATTTT. It encodes CASSFGGDNQPQHF.

V gene TRBV30 combines with J gene TRBJ2-5, with 10 nucleotides matching TRBD1. The junction had 10 bases not matched to a gene; V was cut back by 4 bases and J by 11 bases. The CDR3 spans 13 residues. The germline V gene encodes CDR1 GTSNPN and CDR2 SVGIG (reference sequence). Written as DNA, the CDR3 is TGTGCCTGGAACCTCGGACAGGGGGGAGAGCAGTACTTC. Amino acids: CAWNLGQGGEQYF. Supplemented by reference TRBV30 and TRBJ2-5, the full variable domain reads SQTIHQWPATLVQPVGSPLSLECTVEGTSNPNLYWYRQAAGRGLQLLFYSVGIGQISSEVPQNLSASRPQDRQFILSSKKLLLSDSGFYLCAWNLGQGGEQYFGPGTRLLVL.

The chain uses TRBV6-5 and TRBJ2-7, with 11 bases identical to TRBD2. In germline, CDR1 is MNHEY, CDR2 SVGAGI. The V segment lost 5 bases and the J segment 3 bases; nucleotides outside the gene matches: 6. The CDR3 spans 15 residues. The CDR3 here is CASSLIAGGHYEQYF. The CDR3 DNA reads TGTGCCAGCAGTCTGATAGCGGGGGGGCACTACGAGCAGTACTTC.

This clone was seen once. This chain uses TRBV11-1 with TRBJ2-3; D might be TRBD2 (6 bases). CDR3 length: 17 amino acids. The V end was cut by 2 bases, the J end by 1 base, with 16 bases between. From germline, CDR1 is SGHAT and CDR2 FQDESV (reference sequence). CDR3 nucleotide sequence: TGTGCCAGCAGCTTAAGGGGTGAGGGAGGTGGCACAGATACGCAGTATTTT. This gives the protein CASSLRGEGGGTDTQYF.

The genes are TRBV5-1 and TRBJ2-5; D is perhaps TRBD2 (5 bases). The germline V gene has CDR1 SGHRS and CDR2 YFSETQ. Trimming stripped 0 bases from V and 1 base from J, with 13 bases between. The CDR3 consists of 16 residues. CDR3 sequence (DNA): TGCGCCAGCAGCTTGGGTCATAACAGCGGCCAAGAGACCCAGTACTTC. Its protein is CASSLGHNSGQETQYF.

This clone has a handful of counts. V gene TRBV11-1 combines with J gene TRBJ2-7; 8 nucleotides match TRBD2. Per the germline V gene, CDR1 is SGHAT and CDR2 is FQDESV (reference sequence). This CDR3 contains 15 residues. The junction had 8 bases not matched to a gene; V was cut back by 2 bases and J by 5 bases. CDR3 coding DNA: TGTGCCAGCAGCTTACGTTTAGCGGGACTTAACGAGCAGTACTTC. Encoded protein: CASSLRLAGLNEQYF.

On this clone: The junction departs from the called germline gene at one end, perhaps through a read error. The same CDR3 also results from other DNA sequences found in this sample. CDR3 protein: CASSLAQFSQNIQYF. The DNA for the CDR3 is TGTGCCAGCAGCTTGGCCCAGTTCTCTCAAAACATTCAATACTTC. The J gene is TRBJ2-4, the V gene TRBV5-6, with unresolved D. This CDR3 is 15 amino acids long. CDR1 SGHDT and CDR2 YYEEEE come from the germline V gene.

V and J are TRBV28 and TRBJ1-2; D may be TRBD1 (5 bases). CDR1 and CDR2 from the germline V gene are MDHEN and SYDVKM. Trimming stripped 5 bases from V and 6 bases from J, with 7 bases between. This CDR3 region has 11 residues. DNA of the CDR3: TGTGCCAGCAGTCTGACAGATGGCTACACCTTC. Its translation: CASSLTDGYTF.

The J gene is TRBJ2-3, the V gene TRBV30; 10 bases map to TRBD1. CDR3 length equals 14 residues. Trimming removed 2 bases from V and 5 bases from J; junction bases left unmatched: 4. CDR1 and CDR2 from the germline V gene are GTSNPN and SVGIG (reference sequence). In nucleotides, the CDR3 is TGTGCCTGGAGTTTGGGACAGGGGAGAGATACGCAGTATTTT. Amino acid sequence: CAWSLGQGRDTQYF.

The chain is built from TRBV27 and TRBJ2-7; 9 bases are a match to TRBD1. Germline V gene lookup returns CDR1 MNHEY and CDR2 SMNVEV (reference sequence). The CDR3 covers 16 residues. V was pared by 5 bases and J by 7 bases, with 15 bases of the junction left unmatched. CDR3 amino acids: CASSITPGQGVLEQYF. CDR3 nucleotide sequence: TGTGCCAGCAGTATTACTCCGGGACAGGGAGTGTTAGAGCAGTACTTC.

V gene TRBV27 combines with J gene TRBJ2-7, with 7 positions matching TRBD2. Germline V gene lookup returns CDR1 MNHEY and CDR2 SMNVEV (reference sequence). CDR3 length: 14 residues. V gave up 5 bases and J gave up 2 bases; unmatched junction bases: 6. The CDR3 protein is CASSPGLPAYEQYF. CDR3 in DNA: TGTGCCAGCAGTCCGGGACTACCAGCCTACGAGCAGTACTTC.

CDR3 amino acids: CASSPGILAADTQYF. In nucleotides, the CDR3 is TGCGCCAGCAGCCCCGGGATCCTAGCGGCAGATACGCAGTATTTT. The chain joins TRBV5-1 to TRBJ2-3, with TRBD2 matching over 7 bases. Germline lookup yields CDR1 SGHRS and CDR2 YFSETQ. The V segment lost 4 bases and the J segment 4 bases; nucleotides outside the gene matches: 9. The CDR3 is 15 residues long.

The chain links TRBV6-1 to TRBJ2-1; weak D call: TRBD2 (6 bases). The CDR3 length is 13 residues. CDR1 is MNHNS, CDR2 SASEGT, per germline. Trimming took off 10 bases at V and 2 bases at J, with 12 bases between the two ends. CDR3 loop: CANLPGAYNEQFF. The CDR3 DNA reads TGTGCCAACCTACCGGGAGCCTACAATGAGCAGTTCTTC.

The J gene is TRBJ2-3, the V gene TRBV6-5, with D hard to call. Trimming stripped 2 bases from V and 1 base from J, with 7 bases between. The CDR3 contains 14 residues. The germline V gene has CDR1 MNHEY and CDR2 SVGAGI. CDR3 protein: CASSYAQGTDTQYF. CDR3 nucleotide sequence: TGTGCCAGCAGTTACGCCCAGGGCACAGATACGCAGTATTTT.

This chain joins TRBV29-1 and TRBJ2-7; TRBD1 matches 11 bases. Germline CDR1 SQVTM, CDR2 ANQGSEA. Trimming removed 7 bases from V and 6 bases from J; junction bases left unmatched: 8. The CDR3 has 13 amino acids. CDR3: CSGRPGTGGEQYV. CDR3 nucleotide sequence: TGCAGCGGGCGACCCGGGACAGGGGGCGAGCAGTACGTC.

J is TRBJ2-7 and V is TRBV20-1; 7 bases agree with TRBD1. This CDR3 is 11 amino acids long. Germline lookup yields CDR1 DFQATT and CDR2 SNEGSKA (reference sequence). The trim removed 5 bases at V and 7 bases at J, leaving 5 bases unmatched. The CDR3 DNA sequence: TGCAGTGCTGGGGACAGAGGGGAGCAGTACTTC. Residues: CSAGDRGEQYF.

This rearrangement joins TRBV27 to TRBJ2-7, with 8 positions matching TRBD1. The CDR3 has 16 residues. The V gene end was trimmed by 5 bases and the J gene end by 0 bases; junction bases not matched to a gene: 9. Germline-derived CDR1 and CDR2 are MNHEY and SMNVEV (reference sequence). CDR3 bases: TGTGCCAGCAGTCCCGCCGGGACAGGTAGCTCCTACGAGCAGTACTTC. Amino acid sequence: CASSPAGTGSSYEQYF.

This clone has only a few counts. The rearrangement joins TRBV5-1 to TRBJ2-2; 7 bases match TRBD2. The CDR3 spans 17 residues. The germline gives CDR1 SGHRS, CDR2 YFSETQ. The V and J ends lost 3 bases and 7 bases, in that order; junction bases with no gene match: 15. The CDR3 protein is CASSYRTERLAGGELFF. The CDR3 region has the DNA TGCGCCAGCAGCTACCGGACCGAAAGACTAGCTGGCGGGGAGCTGTTTTTT.

The chain uses TRBV9 and TRBJ2-1; 9 bases map to TRBD2. Germline V CDR1 and CDR2: SGDLS, YYNGEE. The length of the CDR3 is 15 residues. The junction had 6 bases not matched to a gene; V was cut back by 0 bases and J by 8 bases. In nucleotides, the CDR3 is TGTGCCAGCAGCGTAGGGCTAGCGGGAATGGATGAGCAGTTCTTC. Amino acids: CASSVGLAGMDEQFF.

V usage is TRBV6-4 and J usage is TRBJ2-5, with TRBD1 as a possible D gene (6 bases). The germline V and J ends were trimmed by 0 bases and 2 bases, with 10 bases remaining between them. This CDR3 has 15 amino acids. From germline, CDR1 is MRHNA and CDR2 SNTAGT. CDR3 in amino acids: CASSDSGAGQETQYF. The CDR3 DNA is TGTGCCAGCAGTGACTCGGGGGCAGGGCAAGAGACCCAGTACTTC.

The rearrangement joins TRBV27 to TRBJ2-2; 7 nucleotides agree with TRBD2. V shed 0 bases and J 2 bases; nucleotides not matched to a gene: 18. Germline loops: CDR1 MNHEY, CDR2 SMNVEV (reference sequence). This CDR3 has 21 residues. CDR3 nucleotide sequence: TGTGCCAGCAGTTTATCGGATGGCCCGTCCATAGCGGGCTACAACACCGGGGAGCTGTTTTTT. Its protein product is CASSLSDGPSIAGYNTGELFF.

The V call is TRBV6-6, the J call TRBJ1-2, with D uncertain. This CDR3 has 12 residues. The V gene's germline CDR1 is MNHNY and CDR2 SVGAGI (reference sequence). Between the trimmed V and J ends, which lost 2 bases and 8 bases, there was a span of 9 bases. The CDR3 sequence: CASSYTTEGYTF. The CDR3 bases are TGTGCCAGCAGTTACACTACGGAGGGCTACACCTTC.

The CDR3 nucleotides are TGCGCCAGCAGCTTGGCTGGGACAGGGTCCTACAATGAGCAGTTCTTC. This translates into CASSLAGTGSYNEQFF. V gene TRBV5-1 combines with J gene TRBJ2-1; 9 bases fit TRBD1. V dropped 0 bases and J dropped 1; count of bases not matched to a gene: 2. Germline V gene sequence: CDR1 SGHRS, CDR2 YFSETQ. CDR3 length: 16 amino acids.